A selection of T cell receptor beta chains follows, all from one sample in a study of T cell responses to AZD1222 COVID-19 vaccine. Sequencing was performed with immunoSEQ multiplex PCR; in TCRdb, only in-frame clones are kept and a portion is missing. This sample has 200,000 to 250,000 clones, with approximately 94% found just once. The sample was peripheral blood, taken on day 0 of MenACWY control vaccination. The receptors come from an adult in good health. Each CDR3 is given with its conserved first and last residue. Each record gives: CDR3 DNA, CDR3 protein, V gene, J gene, D gene, clone size. D genes are given only for firm matches. Rows may omit the clone size; those that give it use once, few, many or a size class.

TGTGCCAGCAGCGCGGGACAGTTGGCGACCCAGTACTTC,CASSAGQLATQYF,TRBV9,TRBJ2-5,TRBD1,few
TGTGCCAGCAGGTCCGGGACTAGCTACGAGCAGTACTTC,CASRSGTSYEQYF,TRBV13,TRBJ2-7,TRBD2,NA
TGTGCCAGCAGTTTTGGACAGAGGAACACTGAAGCTTTCTTT,CASSFGQRNTEAFF,TRBV27,TRBJ1-1,NA,NA
TGTGCCAGCAGCTTCCAGGGGATAATAGGAAACAATGAGCAGTTCTTC,CASSFQGIIGNNEQFF,TRBV13,TRBJ2-1,NA,NA
TGTGCCAGCAGTGAAGCGCTTCCAGGGGGGCAAGAGACCCAGTACTTC,CASSEALPGGQETQYF,TRBV6-1,TRBJ2-5,NA,NA
TGTGCCAGCAGCCAGGGACAGGGTGTCCAGCCCCAGCATTTT,CASSQGQGVQPQHF,TRBV7-2,TRBJ1-5,TRBD1,NA
TGTGCCAGCAGCTTAGACCTCCAGGGACCTAACGAGCAGTACTTC,CASSLDLQGPNEQYF,TRBV7-9,TRBJ2-7,NA,NA
TGTGCCAGCAGAGGCCGGGACATGAACACTGAAGCTTTCTTT,CASRGRDMNTEAFF,TRBV5-6,TRBJ1-1,NA,NA
TGTGCCAGCAGTTTCCTCCGGAGTGGCTACACCTTC,CASSFLRSGYTF,TRBV28,TRBJ1-2,NA,few
TGTGCCAGCAGCTTAACCGGGACAGGGGGCACGACTTTCTTT,CASSLTGTGGTTFF,TRBV7-9,TRBJ1-1,TRBD1,once
TGTGCCAGCAGTCTTCAATTGTCCGAGGGTAGCTACACCTTC,CASSLQLSEGSYTF,TRBV6-5,TRBJ1-2,NA,NA
TGTGCCAGCAGTTCTCAAGGAGGCAATCAGCCCCAGCATTTT,CASSSQGGNQPQHF,TRBV7-2,TRBJ1-5,NA,NA
TGTGCCAGCAGCCAAGAGGGCCGGGTAGGCACAGATACGCAGTATTTT,CASSQEGRVGTDTQYF,TRBV4-2,TRBJ2-3,NA,NA
TGTGCCAGCAGCCCGGCCGGGCTAGCGGGGGCTTACAATGAGCAGTTCTTC,CASSPAGLAGAYNEQFF,TRBV5-4,TRBJ2-1,TRBD2,NA
TGTGCCAGTAGTCCCCCAGGGATTTCTGGAAACACCATATATTTT,CASSPPGISGNTIYF,TRBV19,TRBJ1-3,NA,NA
TGTGCCTGGAGTCTGGGGACAGGGGCTATGCAGACCCAGTACTTC,CAWSLGTGAMQTQYF,TRBV30,TRBJ2-5,TRBD1,NA
TGTGCCACCAGTGATAGCCAGGGCCGCCAAGAGACCCAGTACTTC,CATSDSQGRQETQYF,TRBV24-1,TRBJ2-5,NA,NA
TGCGCCAGCAGCTTGGATCCAAATCAGCCCCAGCATTTT,CASSLDPNQPQHF,TRBV5-1,TRBJ1-5,NA,NA
TGTGCCAGCAGCCTCGATTCTATCTCACCCCTCCACTTT,CASSLDSISPLHF,TRBV7-9,TRBJ1-6,NA,NA
TGTGCCAGCAACGGCGGGACAGGGGGCGAAGATACGCAGTATTTT,CASNGGTGGEDTQYF,TRBV7-9,TRBJ2-3,TRBD1,NA
TGTGCCAGCAGAGCAGGGTCCCCTGGAAACACCATATATTTT,CASRAGSPGNTIYF,TRBV6-5,TRBJ1-3,NA,NA
TGTGCCAGCAGCCCGCGGGGCAGGGGAGGAAACACCATATATTTT,CASSPRGRGGNTIYF,TRBV7-2,TRBJ1-3,NA,NA
TGTGCCAGCTCACCTGCATCAGGGGATGGCTACACCTTC,CASSPASGDGYTF,TRBV18,TRBJ1-2,NA,NA
TGCGCCAGCAGCTTCACCAACCCACCCTACGAGCAGTACTTC,CASSFTNPPYEQYF,TRBV5-1,TRBJ2-7,NA,NA
TGTGCCAGCAGCTCGTACCCCAGGGAGAGCGGGTCCTTTGAGCAGTACTTC,CASSSYPRESGSFEQYF,TRBV7-2,TRBJ2-7,NA,NA
TGTGCCAGCAGCTTTCCGACCGAAAAGTCTAACTATGGCTACACCTTC,CASSFPTEKSNYGYTF,TRBV7-8,TRBJ1-2,NA,NA
TGTGCCAGTAGTGTCTGGACAGGGAAAAATCAGCCCCAGCATTTT,CASSVWTGKNQPQHF,TRBV19,TRBJ1-5,TRBD1,NA
TGTGCCAGCAGGGGTGGGACGGAGAATCAGCCCCAGCATTTT,CASRGGTENQPQHF,TRBV2,TRBJ1-5,NA,NA
TGTGCCAGCACCGGACAGGATAATTCACCCCTCCACTTT,CASTGQDNSPLHF,TRBV4-2,TRBJ1-6,TRBD1,NA
TGTGCCAGTAGAGCCAGGGGATCAGGCAATGAGCAGTTCTTC,CASRARGSGNEQFF,TRBV19,TRBJ2-1,NA,NA
TGCGCCAGCAGCTTGGGACACCGTAATGAAAAACTGTTTTTT,CASSLGHRNEKLFF,TRBV5-1,TRBJ1-4,NA,NA
TGTGCCAGCAGTTGGGGGGGCGGCCCTGGCTACACCTTC,CASSWGGGPGYTF,TRBV6-5,TRBJ1-2,NA,NA
TGTGCCACCAGCGGCCTCGGCAGGGCCACCTACGAGCAGTACTTC,CATSGLGRATYEQYF,TRBV15,TRBJ2-7,NA,NA
TGCGCCAGCAGTGGGCAGGGTACACCCCTCCACTTT,CASSGQGTPLHF,TRBV5-1,TRBJ1-6,NA,NA
TGTGCCAGCAGCGTAGATTCCGGGAGGGGAGAGACCCAGTACTTC,CASSVDSGRGETQYF,TRBV9,TRBJ2-5,TRBD2,NA
TGTGCCAGCAGCCACCCCCCGGGACTAGCCGGGGAGCAGTTCTTC,CASSHPPGLAGEQFF,TRBV4-2,TRBJ2-1,TRBD2,once
TGCGCCAGCAGTGGAGGGATGAGCAATCAGCCCCAGCATTTT,CASSGGMSNQPQHF,TRBV10-1,TRBJ1-5,NA,NA
TGCAGCGTTGCGGACAGGGGTACTGAAGCTTTCTTT,CSVADRGTEAFF,TRBV29-1,TRBJ1-1,TRBD1,NA
TGTGCCTGGAGTAGCCAGGGGCTCTATGGCTACACCTTC,CAWSSQGLYGYTF,TRBV30,TRBJ1-2,NA,NA
TGTGCCATCAGACAGGGTAACCGGGAGCTGTTTTTT,CAIRQGNRELFF,TRBV10-3,TRBJ2-2,NA,NA
TGTGCCAGCAGTTTCTTGTATGCCCCAGGAAACACCATATATTTT,CASSFLYAPGNTIYF,TRBV28,TRBJ1-3,NA,NA
TGTGCCAGCAGTGAGCTTGGCGGAAGCAATCAGCCCCAGCATTTT,CASSELGGSNQPQHF,TRBV2,TRBJ1-5,NA,NA
TGTGCCACCAGTGATTTGGGGGGTCATGGCTACACCTTC,CATSDLGGHGYTF,TRBV24-1,TRBJ1-2,NA,NA
TGTGCCAGCAGTGAATTTGAGGCCTCGAACACTGAAGCTTTCTTT,CASSEFEASNTEAFF,TRBV6-1,TRBJ1-1,NA,NA
TGTGCCAGCAGCTTACGACACTCTAATTCACCCCTCCACTTT,CASSLRHSNSPLHF,TRBV7-9,TRBJ1-6,NA,NA
TGTGCCAGCAGGTTAACAGAAAACACTGAAGCTTTCTTT,CASRLTENTEAFF,TRBV12-3/TRBV12-4,TRBJ1-1,NA,NA
TGTGCCAGCAGGGGGACAGGAAATCAGCCCCAGCATTTT,CASRGTGNQPQHF,TRBV2,TRBJ1-5,TRBD1,NA
TGTGCCAGCAGCTGGGGGGCCCAGGCGCCCCTCCACTTT,CASSWGAQAPLHF,TRBV11-2,TRBJ1-6,NA,NA
TGCGCCAGCAGGCCGACAGGGTACACTGAAGCTTTCTTT,CASRPTGYTEAFF,TRBV10-1,TRBJ1-1,TRBD1,NA
TGTGCCAGCAGCGTAGGACAAAGGCACACTGAAGCTTTCTTT,CASSVGQRHTEAFF,TRBV5-6,TRBJ1-1,NA,NA
TGTGCCAGTAAAATGGACAGGGGAAACTATGGCTACACCTTC,CASKMDRGNYGYTF,TRBV19,TRBJ1-2,TRBD1,NA
TGTGCCAGCAGCCCGGGGCGAACTGAGATCAATCAGCCCCAGCATTTT,CASSPGRTEINQPQHF,TRBV7-8,TRBJ1-5,NA,NA
TGCGCCAGCAGCTTGATGGGTAGGGGCGGGGGAATCTACGAGCAGTACTTC,CASSLMGRGGGIYEQYF,TRBV5-1,TRBJ2-7,TRBD2,NA
TGTGCCAGCAGCTTAGACCGCCGCTCTGGAAACACCATATATTTT,CASSLDRRSGNTIYF,TRBV7-2,TRBJ1-3,NA,NA
TGTGCCAGCAGCTCACCCGGGACAGGGTTGGGCACTGAAGCTTTCTTT,CASSSPGTGLGTEAFF,TRBV7-9,TRBJ1-1,TRBD1,NA
TGTGCCAGCAGCCAGCCGGGACGAGGGAACACTGAAGCTTTCTTT,CASSQPGRGNTEAFF,TRBV5-6,TRBJ1-1,NA,few
TGTGCCAGCAGCAAAGAGGGGACGTTTGGCTACACCTTC,CASSKEGTFGYTF,TRBV7-9,TRBJ1-2,NA,NA